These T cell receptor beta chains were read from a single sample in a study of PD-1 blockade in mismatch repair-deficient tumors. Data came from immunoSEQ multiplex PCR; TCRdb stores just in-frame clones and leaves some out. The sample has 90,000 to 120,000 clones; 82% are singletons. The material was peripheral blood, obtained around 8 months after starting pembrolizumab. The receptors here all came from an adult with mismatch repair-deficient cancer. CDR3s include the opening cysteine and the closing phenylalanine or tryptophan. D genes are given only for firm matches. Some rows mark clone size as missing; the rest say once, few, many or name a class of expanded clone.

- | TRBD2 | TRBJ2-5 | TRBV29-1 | CSSAGRYQETQYF | TGCAGCTCAGCGGGGAGGTACCAAGAGACCCAGTACTTC
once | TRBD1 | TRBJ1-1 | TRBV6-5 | CASSYPGGEAFF | TGTGCCAGCAGTTACCCAGGGGGTGAAGCTTTCTTT
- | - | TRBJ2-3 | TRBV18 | CASSPSIPPWEADTQYF | TGTGCCAGCTCACCGTCGATCCCCCCTTGGGAGGCAGATACGCAGTATTTT
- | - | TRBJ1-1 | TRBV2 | CASIYRNTEAFF | TGTGCCAGCATTTACAGGAACACTGAAGCTTTCTTT
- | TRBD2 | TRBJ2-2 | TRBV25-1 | CASSEWGSGRPDTGELFF | TGTGCCAGCAGTGAATGGGGTAGCGGGAGACCCGATACCGGGGAGCTGTTTTTT
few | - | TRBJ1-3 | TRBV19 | CAAQSNRYSGNTIYF | TGTGCCGCTCAATCTAACAGGTACTCTGGAAACACCATATATTTT
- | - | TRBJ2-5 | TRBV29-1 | CSVSGQRQQETQYF | TGCAGCGTTAGTGGACAGCGGCAGCAAGAGACCCAGTACTTC
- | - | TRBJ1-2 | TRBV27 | CASSLIPGLNYGYTF | TGTGCCAGCAGTTTAATCCCAGGGTTGAACTATGGCTACACCTTC
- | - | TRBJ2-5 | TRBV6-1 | CASRSRGQETQYF | TGTGCCAGCAGATCTCGTGGCCAGGAGACCCAGTACTTC
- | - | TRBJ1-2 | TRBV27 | CASRPVGKNYGYTF | TGTGCCAGCCGCCCGGTGGGGAAAAACTATGGCTACACCTTC
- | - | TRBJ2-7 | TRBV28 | CASSLIGQPIYEQYF | TGTGCCAGCAGTTTAATTGGACAGCCTATTTACGAGCAGTACTTC
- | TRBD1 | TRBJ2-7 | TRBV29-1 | CSTRDRSSYEQYF | TGCAGCACTCGGGACAGGAGCTCCTACGAGCAGTACTTC
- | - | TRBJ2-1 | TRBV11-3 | CASSLEGWGADNEQFF | TGTGCCAGCAGCTTAGAGGGGTGGGGGGCGGACAATGAGCAGTTCTTC
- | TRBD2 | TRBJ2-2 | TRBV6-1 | CASSNSGANTGELFF | TGTGCCAGCAGCAACAGCGGGGCGAACACCGGGGAGCTGTTTTTT
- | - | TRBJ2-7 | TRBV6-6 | CASSYSRVTLSYEQYF | TGTGCCAGCAGTTACTCCAGGGTGACCCTATCCTACGAGCAGTACTTC
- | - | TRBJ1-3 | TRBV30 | CAWSLGNTIYF | TGTGCCTGGAGCCTCGGAAACACCATATATTTT
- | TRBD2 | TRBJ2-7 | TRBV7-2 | CASSPLAGTYEQYF | TGTGCCAGCAGCCCTCTAGCGGGGACCTACGAGCAGTACTTC
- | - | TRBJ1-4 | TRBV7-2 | CASSPDVFNEKLFF | TGTGCCAGCAGCCCGGACGTCTTTAATGAAAAACTGTTTTTT
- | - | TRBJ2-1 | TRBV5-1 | CASSPGASKQVHNEQFF | TGCGCCAGCAGCCCTGGGGCCTCCAAACAGGTCCACAATGAGCAGTTCTTC
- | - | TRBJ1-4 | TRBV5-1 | CASSLGEANEKLFF | TGCGCCAGCAGCTTAGGAGAAGCTAATGAAAAACTGTTTTTT
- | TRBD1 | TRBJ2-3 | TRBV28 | CASSWTGELSTDTQYF | TGTGCCAGCAGTTGGACAGGGGAACTTAGCACAGATACGCAGTATTTT
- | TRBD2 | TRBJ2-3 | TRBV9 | CASSVLAGDFTDTQYF | TGTGCCAGCAGCGTACTAGCGGGAGATTTCACAGATACGCAGTATTTT
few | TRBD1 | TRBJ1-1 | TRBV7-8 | CASSAETLNRGQAEAFF | TGTGCCAGCAGCGCCGAAACCTTAAACAGGGGGCAGGCAGAAGCTTTCTTT
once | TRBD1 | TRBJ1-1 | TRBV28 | CASKRTGVNTEAFF | TGTGCCAGCAAGAGGACAGGGGTGAACACTGAAGCTTTCTTT
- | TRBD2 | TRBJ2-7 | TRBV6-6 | CASSSLDSGSIYEQYF | TGTGCCAGCAGCTCCCTTGATAGCGGGAGTATCTACGAGCAGTACTTC
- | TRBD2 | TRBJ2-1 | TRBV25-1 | CASSASGTSGVEQFF | TGTGCCAGCAGTGCCTCCGGGACTAGCGGTGTGGAGCAGTTCTTC
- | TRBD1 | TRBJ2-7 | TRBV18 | CASSRSRDRAPYEQYF | TGTGCCAGCTCACGCTCCCGGGACAGGGCCCCCTACGAGCAGTACTTC
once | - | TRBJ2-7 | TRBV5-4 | CASSPPGGQLAGEQYF | TGTGCCAGCAGCCCCCCTGGGGGTCAGTTGGCGGGGGAGCAGTACTTC
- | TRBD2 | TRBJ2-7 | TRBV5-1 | CASSFSGTSGSEQYF | TGCGCCAGCAGCTTTTCCGGGACTAGCGGGAGCGAGCAGTACTTC
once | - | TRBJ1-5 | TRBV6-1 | CASSERDNNQPQHF | TGTGCCAGCAGTGAACGGGACAACAATCAGCCCCAGCATTTT
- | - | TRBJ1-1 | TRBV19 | CASSMVGSHEAFF | TGTGCCAGTAGTATGGTAGGTTCTCATGAAGCTTTCTTT
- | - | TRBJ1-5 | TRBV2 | CASSEGRVYNQPQHF | TGTGCCAGCAGTGAGGGGCGGGTTTACAATCAGCCCCAGCATTTT
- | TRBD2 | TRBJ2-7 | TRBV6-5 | CASSYRTSGSYEQYF | TGTGCCAGCAGTTACCGGACTAGCGGGAGTTACGAGCAGTACTTC
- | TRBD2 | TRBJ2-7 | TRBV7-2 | CASTPDGRRYEQYF | TGTGCCAGCACCCCGGACGGGAGGCGCTACGAGCAGTACTTC
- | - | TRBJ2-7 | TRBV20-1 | CSATPGHEQYF | TGCAGTGCCACCCCCGGTCACGAGCAGTACTTC
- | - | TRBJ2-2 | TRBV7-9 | CASSFRSLANTGELFF | TGTGCCAGCAGCTTCCGGTCTTTGGCGAACACCGGGGAGCTGTTTTTT
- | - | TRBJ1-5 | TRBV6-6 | CASSPRYSQPQHF | TGTGCCAGCAGTCCCAGGTATAGCCAGCCCCAGCATTTT
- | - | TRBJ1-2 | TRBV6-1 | CASSVNYGYTF | TGTGCCAGCAGCGTCAACTATGGCTACACCTTC
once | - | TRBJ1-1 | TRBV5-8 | CASSLVRGAGASEAFF | TGTGCCAGCAGCTTGGTTCGGGGGGCTGGTGCGTCTGAAGCTTTCTTT
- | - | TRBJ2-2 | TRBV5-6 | CASSLEFGELFF | TGTGCCAGCAGCTTGGAGTTCGGGGAGCTGTTTTTT